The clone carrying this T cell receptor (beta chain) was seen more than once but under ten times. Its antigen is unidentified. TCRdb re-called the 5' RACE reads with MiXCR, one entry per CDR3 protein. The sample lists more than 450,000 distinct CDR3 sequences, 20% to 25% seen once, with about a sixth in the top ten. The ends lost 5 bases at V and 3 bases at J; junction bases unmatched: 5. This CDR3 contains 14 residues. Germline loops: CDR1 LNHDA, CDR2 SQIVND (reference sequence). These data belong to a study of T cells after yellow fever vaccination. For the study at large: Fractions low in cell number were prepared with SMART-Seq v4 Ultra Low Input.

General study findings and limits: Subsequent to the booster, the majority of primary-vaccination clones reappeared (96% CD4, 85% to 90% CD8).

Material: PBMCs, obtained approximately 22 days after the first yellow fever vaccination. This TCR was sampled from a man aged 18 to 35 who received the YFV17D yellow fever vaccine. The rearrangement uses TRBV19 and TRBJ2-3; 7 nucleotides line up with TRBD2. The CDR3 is CASSLLALTDTQYF. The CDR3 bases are TGTGCCAGTAGTTTACTAGCGTTGACAGATACGCAGTATTTT. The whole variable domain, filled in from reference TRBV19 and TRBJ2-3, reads DGGITQSPKYLFRKEGQNVTLSCEQNLNHDAMYWYRQDPGQGLRLIYYSQIVNDFQKGDIAEGYSVSREKKESFPLTVTSAQKNPTAFYLCASSLLALTDTQYFGPGTRLTVL.